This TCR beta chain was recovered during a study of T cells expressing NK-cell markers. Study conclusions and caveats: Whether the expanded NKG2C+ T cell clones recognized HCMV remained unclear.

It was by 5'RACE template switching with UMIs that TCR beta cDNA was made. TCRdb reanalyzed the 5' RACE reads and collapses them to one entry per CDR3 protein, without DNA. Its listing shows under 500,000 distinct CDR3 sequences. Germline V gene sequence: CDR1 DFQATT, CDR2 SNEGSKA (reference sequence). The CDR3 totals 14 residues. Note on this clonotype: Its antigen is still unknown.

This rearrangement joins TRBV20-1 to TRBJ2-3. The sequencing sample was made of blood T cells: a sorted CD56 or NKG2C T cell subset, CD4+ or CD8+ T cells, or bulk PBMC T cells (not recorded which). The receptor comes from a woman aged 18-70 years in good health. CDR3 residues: CSAAQGATTGTQYF.